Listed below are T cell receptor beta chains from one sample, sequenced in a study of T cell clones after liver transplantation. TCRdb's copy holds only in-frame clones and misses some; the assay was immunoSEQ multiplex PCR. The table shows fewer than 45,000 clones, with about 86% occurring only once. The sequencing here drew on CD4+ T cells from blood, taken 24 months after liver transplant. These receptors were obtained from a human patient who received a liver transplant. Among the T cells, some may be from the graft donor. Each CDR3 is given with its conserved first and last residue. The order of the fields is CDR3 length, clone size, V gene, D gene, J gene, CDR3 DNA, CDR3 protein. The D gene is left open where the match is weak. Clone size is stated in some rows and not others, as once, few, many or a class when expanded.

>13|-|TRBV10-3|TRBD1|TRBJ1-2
TGTGCCATCAGCGGACAGGGTAACTATGGCTACACCTTC
CAISGQGNYGYTF
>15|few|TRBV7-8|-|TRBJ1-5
TGTGCCAGCAGCTTAGGGCAAGGATCAATACAGCCCCAGCATTTT
CASSLGQGSIQPQHF
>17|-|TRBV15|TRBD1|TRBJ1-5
TGTGCCACCAGCAGAGATCCTCCAGGACAGGGGGATCAGCCCCAGCATTTT
CATSRDPPGQGDQPQHF
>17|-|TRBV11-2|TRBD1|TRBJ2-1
TGTGCCAGCACCCGCTTCACCGCCCAGGGGGTAAGGGGAGAGCAGTTCTTC
CASTRFTAQGVRGEQFF
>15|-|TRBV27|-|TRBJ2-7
TGTGCCAGCAGTTTATCGGGCAGGAAAACCTACGAGCAGTACTTC
CASSLSGRKTYEQYF
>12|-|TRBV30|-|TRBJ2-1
TGTGCCTGGAGTCGCCGCGACAATGAGCAGTTCTTC
CAWSRRDNEQFF
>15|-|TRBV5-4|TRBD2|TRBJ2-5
TGTGCCAGCAGCTTGGGGCGGGGGGGCCAAGAGACCCAGTACTTC
CASSLGRGGQETQYF
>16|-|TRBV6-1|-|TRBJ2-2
TGTGCCAGCAGTGAAGGGAGCGGTGCGAACACCGGGGAGCTGTTTTTT
CASSEGSGANTGELFF
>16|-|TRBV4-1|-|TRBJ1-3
TGCGCCAGCAGTTTAAGTTTGACAGACTCTGGAAACACCATATATTTT
CASSLSLTDSGNTIYF
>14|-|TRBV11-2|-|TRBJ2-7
TGTGCCAGCAGCTTAGGAAGAACTTCCTACGAGCAGTACTTC
CASSLGRTSYEQYF
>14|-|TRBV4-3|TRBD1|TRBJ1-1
TGCGCCAGCAGCCAAGCGGGACAGAGGGCTGAAGCTTTCTTT
CASSQAGQRAEAFF
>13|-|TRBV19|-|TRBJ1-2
TGTGCCAGTAGTGAGACTCTCCGTGGTGGCTACACCTTC
CASSETLRGGYTF
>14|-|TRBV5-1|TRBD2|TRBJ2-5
TGCGCCAGCAGCTTGGGACTAGCCGGGGAGACCCAGTACTTC
CASSLGLAGETQYF
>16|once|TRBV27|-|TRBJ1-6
TGTGCCAGCAGTTCCTGGGTCGGATCCTATAATTCACCCCTCCACTTT
CASSSWVGSYNSPLHF
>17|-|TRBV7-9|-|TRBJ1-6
TGTGCCAGCAGCTTCCGCAGGACCGGGTCCTATAATTCACCCCTCCACTTT
CASSFRRTGSYNSPLHF
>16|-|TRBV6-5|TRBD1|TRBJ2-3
TGTGCCAGCAGTTCCCCGGACAGGGGCCTCGGAGATACGCAGTATTTT
CASSSPDRGLGDTQYF
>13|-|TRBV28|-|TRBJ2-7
TGTGCCAGCAGCTGGGGGACTTCCTACGAGCAGTACTTC
CASSWGTSYEQYF
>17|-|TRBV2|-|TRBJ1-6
TGTGCCAGCGTTTCGAGCAGTTCGATCTCCTATAATTCACCCCTCCACTTT
CASVSSSSISYNSPLHF
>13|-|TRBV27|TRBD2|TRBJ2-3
TGTGCCAGCAGTTTATCTAGCGGGACCTCGCAGTATTTT
CASSLSSGTSQYF
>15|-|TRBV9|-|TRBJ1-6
TGTGCCAGCAGCTTCCGTCGGGATAGCAACTCACCCCTCCACTTT
CASSFRRDSNSPLHF
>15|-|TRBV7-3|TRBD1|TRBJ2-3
TGTGCCAGCAGCCAGGGACAGGGGGGCACAGATACGCAGTATTTT
CASSQGQGGTDTQYF
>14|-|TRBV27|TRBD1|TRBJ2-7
TGTGCCAGCAGCTTGAGGGGGCCCCTCTACGAGCAGTACTTC
CASSLRGPLYEQYF
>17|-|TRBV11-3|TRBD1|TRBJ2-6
TGTGCCAGCAGCTCCACAGGGACAGGGGCTGGGGCCAACGTCCTGACTTTC
CASSSTGTGAGANVLTF
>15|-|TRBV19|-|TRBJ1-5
TGTGCCAGTAGTATAGTGTCGGCTGAAAATCAGCCCCAGCATTTT
CASSIVSAENQPQHF
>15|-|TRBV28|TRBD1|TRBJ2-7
TGTGCCAGCAGCCCCCCAGGGACAGGGTCCAACGAGCAGTACTTC
CASSPPGTGSNEQYF
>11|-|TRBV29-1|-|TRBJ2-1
TGCAGCGTTGAGACCTCCAATGAGCAGTTCTTC
CSVETSNEQFF
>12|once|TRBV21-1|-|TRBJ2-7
TGTGCCAGCGGACAGGGAGCCTACGAGCAGTACTTC
CASGQGAYEQYF
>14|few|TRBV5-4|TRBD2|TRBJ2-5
TGTGCCAGCAGCTCACCTAGCGGACAAGAGACCCAGTACTTC
CASSSPSGQETQYF
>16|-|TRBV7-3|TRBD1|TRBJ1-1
TGTGCCAGCAGCTCAACAGGGGGAATACGAGACGGTGAAGCTTTCTTT
CASSSTGGIRDGEAFF
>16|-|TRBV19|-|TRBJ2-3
TGTGCCAGTAGTATAATTATTGCGTTCAGCACAGATACGCAGTATTTT
CASSIIIAFSTDTQYF
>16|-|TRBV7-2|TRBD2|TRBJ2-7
TGTGCCAGCAGCTTAGAGGGTACTAGCGGAGCCTACGAGCAGTACTTC
CASSLEGTSGAYEQYF
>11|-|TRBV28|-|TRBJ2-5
TGTGCCAGCAGTTTGAAAGTAGCCCAGTACTTC
CASSLKVAQYF
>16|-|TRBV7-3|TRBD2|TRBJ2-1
TGTGCCAGCAGCGCAAGACTAGCGGGAGGTAAAAATGAGCAGTTCTTC
CASSARLAGGKNEQFF
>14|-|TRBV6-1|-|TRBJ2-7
TGTGCCAGCCGTGCAGCGGTTAGCTCCTACGAGCAGTACTTC
CASRAAVSSYEQYF
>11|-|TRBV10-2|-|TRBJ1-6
TGCGCCAGCAGTGAAAATTCACCCCTCCACTTT
CASSENSPLHF
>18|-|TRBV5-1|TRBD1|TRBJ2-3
TGCGCCAGCAGTTCCCACCCAACAGGGGGTAGGGTCACAGATACGCAGTATTTT
CASSSHPTGGRVTDTQYF
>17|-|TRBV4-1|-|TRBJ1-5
TGCGCCAGCAGCCAAGAACTGACCAGGGGATATGGTCAGCCCCAGCATTTT
CASSQELTRGYGQPQHF
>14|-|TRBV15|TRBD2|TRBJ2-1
TGTGCCACCAGCAGGGGACTAGCGGACAATGAGCAGTTCTTC
CATSRGLADNEQFF